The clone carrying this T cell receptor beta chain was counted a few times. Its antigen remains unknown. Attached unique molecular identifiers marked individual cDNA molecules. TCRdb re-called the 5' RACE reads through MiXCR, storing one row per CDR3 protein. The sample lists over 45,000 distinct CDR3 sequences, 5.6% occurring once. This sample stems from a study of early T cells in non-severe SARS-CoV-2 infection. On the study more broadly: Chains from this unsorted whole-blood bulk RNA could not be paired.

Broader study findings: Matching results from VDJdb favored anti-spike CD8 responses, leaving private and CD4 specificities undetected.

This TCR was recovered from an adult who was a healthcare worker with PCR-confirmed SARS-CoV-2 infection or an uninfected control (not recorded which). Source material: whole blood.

The CDR3 loop reads CASSTKGRGGHGYTF. The CDR3 DNA follows: TGTGCCAGCAGCACAAAGGGGCGGGGAGGCCATGGCTACACCTTC. This rearrangement joins TRBV7-8 to TRBJ1-2; D perhaps matches TRBD1 (5 bases). The length of the CDR3 is 15 residues. V lost 5 bases and J 6 bases, leaving 19 bases between the germline ends. The germline V gene has CDR1 SGHVS and CDR2 FQNEAQ.